The text below deals with one T cell receptor (beta chain). Its antigen is unidentified. This sample was taken from a study of OX40 agonist ivuxolimab in advanced cancers. Study overall: Patients with hepatocellular carcinoma, melanoma, renal cell or head and neck cancer made up the dose-escalation patients. Under the entry rules, prior anti-PD-1, anti-PD-L1 or anti-CTLA-4 therapy was allowed, and approximately 40% had some.

V dropped 2 bases and J dropped 1 base, with 9 bases sitting between them. Looked up from germline, CDR1 is SEHNR and CDR2 is FQNEAQ (reference sequence). The CDR3 is 14 residues long. Study outcomes and limitations: Blood T cells, both CD4+ and CD8+, expanded clonally by week 6 at 0.1 to 3.0 mg/kg.

Only in-frame clones appear in the TCRdb table, and some are missing; sequencing was by immunoSEQ multiplex PCR. The table records about 68,000 clones, over 80% of them present only once. This clonotype originated in an adult with an advanced solid tumor such as melanoma, head and neck, liver or kidney cancer. The sample in question was CD4+ or CD8+ T cells sorted from blood, obtained in a trial of the OX40 agonist ivuxolimab. This sequence joins TRBV7-9 and TRBJ2-7; weak D call: TRBD1 (5 bases). The CDR3 coding sequence is TGTGCCAGCAGCTTACTGGGGCATTCCTACGAGCAGTACTTC. It encodes CASSLLGHSYEQYF.